This TCR beta chain was documented in a study of T cells expressing NK-cell markers. Overall study: Sorted T-cell subsets CD3+CD56+NKG2C+, CD3+CD56+NKG2C- and CD3+CD56-NKG2C+ were TCR beta-sequenced. Seven sequenced donors out of eight were HCMV-seropositive, one seronegative.

Concerning this clonotype itself: Its antigen is currently unknown.

General observations from the study: Clones of NKG2C+ T cells that had expanded were of unclear HCMV specificity. Several donors likewise had their CD3+CD56-NKG2C+ fraction led by these clonotypes.

The CDR3 has 15 residues. CDR1 is MGHRA, CDR2 YSYEKL, per germline. From the 5' RACE reads, TCRdb lists one entry per CDR3 protein and no DNA. The table for this sample gives approximately 170,000 distinct CDR3 sequences. V is TRBV4-1 and J is TRBJ2-1; as DNA is missing, the TRBD2 call by TCRdb cannot be tested. The clonotype was recovered from a man between 18 and 69 years old in good health. Source material: blood T cells: a sorted CD56 or NKG2C T cell subset, CD4+ or CD8+ T cells, or bulk PBMC T cells (not recorded which). Here the CDR3 reads CASSQEWRGGREQFF.